One sample yielded the 27 T cell receptor beta chains listed below, sequenced in a study of PD-L1 blockade in urothelial cancer. Regarding time point: pretreatment peripheral blood. Sequencing was performed with immunoSEQ multiplex PCR; in TCRdb, only in-frame clones are kept and a portion is missing. This sample has tens of thousands of clones, with 90% found just once. The sequences come from PBMCs, collected around atezolizumab (anti-PD-L1) treatment. Receptors originate from a man aged 55-75 years with urothelial cancer.

This clone was seen once. The rearrangement uses TRBV19 and TRBJ2-2; 10 bases align to TRBD1. Germline assignment: CDR1 LNHDA and CDR2 SQIVND (reference sequence). This CDR3 contains 16 residues. Germline trimming cut 2 bases from V and 4 bases from J; bases unmatched to any gene: 4. The CDR3 DNA is TGTGCCAGTAGTATACTGGGACAGGGGTTCACCGGGGAGCTGTTTTTT. This gives the protein CASSILGQGFTGELFF.

This sequence joins TRBV4-2 and TRBJ2-7; no clear D. Germline loops: CDR1 LGHNA, CDR2 YNFKEQ. The CDR3 runs 18 residues. Trimming cost V 0 bases and J 2 bases, with 20 bases left between them. This CDR3 reads CASSQDPNGRHEPYEQYF. CDR3 nucleotides: TGTGCCAGCAGCCAAGACCCCAATGGCAGGCATGAACCCTACGAGCAGTACTTC.

The chain joins TRBV5-1 to TRBJ1-5, with TRBD1 as a possible D gene (5 bases). Germline lookup yields CDR1 SGHRS and CDR2 YFSETQ. Trimming left V 4 bases short and J 4 bases short, with 15 bases between. The CDR3 is 15 residues long. The CDR3 spells CASSPGQGLNQPQHF. CDR3 DNA sequence: TGCGCCAGCAGCCCCGGGCAGGGACTGAATCAGCCCCAGCATTTT.

Only one count was recorded for this clone. The chain joins TRBV4-1 to TRBJ2-3, with 9 bases that match TRBD1. With V trimmed by 2 bases and J by 3 bases, 6 bases remained unmatched. The germline CDR1 and CDR2 sequences are MGHRA and YSYEKL. The CDR3 sequence is 16 residues long. CDR3 region: CASSQPYRGRTDTQYF. The CDR3 DNA is TGCGCCAGCAGCCAACCCTACAGGGGGCGAACAGATACGCAGTATTTT.

The V and J genes are TRBV5-8 and TRBJ2-7; TRBD2 agrees at 11 bases. Germline CDR1 reads SGHTS; CDR2 reads YDEGEE. The CDR3 totals 15 residues. V gave up 3 bases and J gave up 4 bases; unmatched junction bases: 6. CDR3 loop: CASSSPGLADYEQYF. The CDR3 DNA follows: TGTGCCAGCAGCTCCCCGGGACTAGCGGATTACGAGCAGTACTTC.

This clone was counted between two and nine times. The V gene is TRBV2, the J gene TRBJ1-2; 9 bases are a match to TRBD1. This CDR3 spans 13 amino acids. V trimming: 2 bases; J trimming: 6 bases; junction bases outside the gene matches: 1. CDR1 is SNHLY, CDR2 FYNNEI, per germline. CDR3 DNA: TGTGCCAGCAGTGAATGGGACAGGGATGGCTACACCTTC. This sequence encodes CASSEWDRDGYTF. The entire variable domain, with the rest obtained from reference TRBV2 and TRBJ1-2, is as follows: EPEVTQTPSHQVTQMGQEVILRCVPISNHLYFYWYRQILGQKVEFLVSFYNNEISEKSEIFDDQFSVERPDGSNFTLKIRSTKLEDSAMYFCASSEWDRDGYTFGSGTRLTVV.

The chain links TRBV11-3 to TRBJ2-7; 8 bases line up with TRBD1. The CDR3 loop spans 15 amino acids. Trimming at V came to 5 bases and at J to 0 bases, leaving 6 bases not matched to a gene. CDR1 SGHNT and CDR2 YENEEA come from the germline V gene. CDR3 in amino acids: CASSLGQELSYEQYF. In nucleotides, the CDR3 is TGTGCCAGCAGCCTGGGACAGGAACTCTCCTACGAGCAGTACTTC.

This chain connects TRBV19 to TRBJ1-5; D call uncertain. There are 14 residues in the CDR3. The V end lost 1 base, the J end lost 3 bases, and 7 bases lay between the germline ends. CDR1 is LNHDA and CDR2 is SQIVND in the germline V gene (reference sequence). Written as DNA, the CDR3 is TGTGCCAGTAGTATAGTAAATCCCAATCAGCCCCAGCATTTT. The encoded protein is CASSIVNPNQPQHF. Looking up the rest from reference TRBV19 and TRBJ1-5 gives the full variable domain: DGGITQSPKYLFRKEGQNVTLSCEQNLNHDAMYWYRQDPGQGLRLIYYSQIVNDFQKGDIAEGYSVSREKKESFPLTVTSAQKNPTAFYLCASSIVNPNQPQHFGDGTRLSIL.

The chain uses TRBV13 and TRBJ2-2; the match to TRBD2 covers 9 bases. The germline V gene has CDR1 PRHDT and CDR2 FYEKMQ (reference sequence). V lost 5 bases to trimming and J lost 4 bases; unmatched junction nucleotides: 11. This CDR3 comprises 17 residues. CDR3 loop: CASSPDSGGQGTGELFF. The CDR3 DNA reads TGTGCCAGCAGCCCCGATAGCGGGGGCCAAGGCACCGGGGAGCTGTTTTTT.

V and J are TRBV30 and TRBJ2-7; 8 positions agree with TRBD1. The length of the CDR3 is 15 residues. V shed 3 bases, J shed 2 bases, and the junction held 9 bases outside the gene matches. From germline, CDR1 is GTSNPN and CDR2 SVGIG (reference sequence). DNA of the CDR3: TGTGCCTGGAGGGCCGGCCAGGGGGCTGCCTACGAGCAGTACTTC. It yields the protein CAWRAGQGAAYEQYF.

This rearrangement joins TRBV9 to TRBJ1-2; D is perhaps TRBD1 (5 bases). Trimming cost V 4 bases and J 5 bases, with 12 bases left between them. Germline V gene data show CDR1 as SGDLS and CDR2 as YYNGEE. This CDR3 has 13 residues. CDR3 coding DNA: TGTGCCAGCAGCTTGGGGGGGAAATATGGCTACACCTTC. This encodes CASSLGGKYGYTF.

The gene calls are TRBV4-1 and TRBJ1-1, with 9 bases matching TRBD1. The CDR3 loop spans 22 amino acids. CDR1 is MGHRA and CDR2 is YSYEKL in the germline V gene. The V segment lost 4 bases and the J segment 5 bases; nucleotides outside the gene matches: 29. DNA for the CDR3: TGCGCCAGCAGCCGCCGAGGGGGTAGGACAGGGGATGTGAAAGGTATCTTAACTGAAGCTTTCTTT. It encodes CASSRRGGRTGDVKGILTEAFF.

The chain is built from TRBV30 and TRBJ1-1; a weak D match, TRBD1 (6 bases). V lost 0 bases, J lost 4 bases, and 21 bases lay in between. CDR1 and CDR2 (germline): GTSNPN, SVGIG (reference sequence). This CDR3 spans 17 amino acids. CDR3 sequence reads: CAWSVWPGGAYSTEAFF. For the CDR3, the DNA is TGTGCCTGGAGTGTATGGCCGGGGGGCGCTTATAGCACTGAAGCTTTCTTT.

This chain links TRBV18 with TRBJ2-7, with unresolved D. Deletions cut 3 bases from V and 0 bases from J, with 3 bases between. This CDR3 contains 12 residues. CDR1 and CDR2 from the germline V gene are KGHSH and LQKENI. The CDR3 here is CASSPVSYEQYF. The DNA for the CDR3 is TGTGCCAGCTCACCCGTCTCCTACGAGCAGTACTTC.

In its sample, this clone was seen a few times. V is TRBV27 and J is TRBJ2-1; D might be TRBD2 (5 bases). CDR3 size: 16 residues. Trimming pared 0 bases from V and 8 bases from J, leaving 17 bases between. Per germline, CDR1 MNHEY and CDR2 SMNVEV (reference sequence). CDR3: CASSLSTRGVQYEQFF. CDR3 coding DNA: TGTGCCAGCAGTTTATCGACCCGGGGAGTACAATATGAGCAGTTCTTC.

This chain joins TRBV29-1 and TRBJ2-1, with D tentatively TRBD1 (6 bases). The V end lost 1 base, the J end lost 1 base, and 11 bases lay between the germline ends. Germline loops: CDR1 SQVTM, CDR2 ANQGSEA. This CDR3 spans 15 amino acids. The DNA for the CDR3 is TGCAGCGTTGAAGGGCAGGGGCTTTCCTACAATGAGCAGTTCTTC. Its protein product is CSVEGQGLSYNEQFF.

The chain has TRBV6-1 and TRBJ2-5; 11 bases are shared with TRBD2. CDR1 MNHNS and CDR2 SASEGT come from the germline V gene. The CDR3 length is 15 residues. V lost 6 bases and J lost 5; bases outside the gene matches: 8. CDR3 DNA sequence: TGTGCCAGCAGGAGCCGGGGACTAGCGGTGGAGACCCAGTACTTC. Its translation is CASRSRGLAVETQYF.

The chain links TRBV6-5 to TRBJ2-7; TRBD1 agrees at 10 bases. V shed 2 bases, J shed 4 bases, and the junction held 8 bases outside the gene matches. This CDR3 is built from 16 residues. Germline V CDR1 and CDR2: MNHEY, SVGAGI. The CDR3 region has the DNA TGTGCCAGCAGTTACCTACCGACAGGGGGCAATTACGAGCAGTACTTC. Its protein product is CASSYLPTGGNYEQYF.

V and J are TRBV4-2 and TRBJ2-7, with 8 bases lining up with TRBD2. The CDR3 runs to 13 residues. The J segment lost 6 bases and the V segment lost 1 base, leaving 2 bases of the junction unmatched. Germline CDR1 and CDR2: LGHNA and YNFKEQ. The CDR3 region is CASSQAAGVEQYF. For the CDR3, the DNA is TGTGCCAGCAGCCAAGCAGCGGGAGTCGAGCAGTACTTC.

The V call is TRBV9, the J call TRBJ1-2, with D uncertain. The CDR3 consists of 12 residues. V dropped 0 bases and J dropped 7 bases, with 7 bases sitting between them. The germline gives CDR1 SGDLS, CDR2 YYNGEE. The CDR3 sequence is CASSVGGAGYTF. CDR3 bases: TGTGCCAGCAGCGTAGGCGGAGCTGGCTACACCTTC.

The rearrangement joins TRBV28 to TRBJ2-7, with TRBD1 matching 12 bases. Germline V gene sequence: CDR1 MDHEN, CDR2 SYDVKM. Unmatched junction bases numbered 4, after V lost 5 bases and J lost 2 bases. The CDR3 has 15 residues. The CDR3 protein is CASSPGTGGPYEQYF. CDR3 DNA: TGTGCCAGCAGTCCCGGGACAGGGGGCCCCTACGAGCAGTACTTC.

This clone was counted a single time. V usage is TRBV4-3 and J usage is TRBJ2-1, with 7 bases lining up with TRBD1. J lost 3 bases, V lost 3 bases, and 5 bases had no gene match. Germline assignment: CDR1 LGHNA and CDR2 YSLEER. The CDR3 is 15 amino acids. The CDR3 coding sequence is TGCGCCAGCAGCCATGAACAGGGGATCTACAATGAGCAGTTCTTC. This encodes CASSHEQGIYNEQFF.

The genes are TRBV6-6 and TRBJ1-2; 7 nucleotides match TRBD1. Trimming at V came to 2 bases and at J to 3 bases, leaving 6 bases not matched to a gene. Germline CDR1 is MNHNY and CDR2 is SVGAGI (reference sequence). This CDR3 region has 15 residues. CDR3 in amino acids: CASSYTPTGDYGYTF. CDR3 DNA: TGTGCCAGCAGTTACACCCCTACAGGGGACTATGGCTACACCTTC.

The chain couples TRBV5-4 to TRBJ1-4; D possibly corresponds to TRBD1 (5 bases). This CDR3 spans 15 amino acids. Trimming removed 3 bases at V and 4 bases at J, with 13 bases between. CDR1 is SGHNT, CDR2 YYREEE, per germline (reference sequence). This CDR3 is CASSWGPGGNEKLFF. The CDR3 DNA reads TGTGCCAGCAGCTGGGGACCGGGGGGTAATGAAAAACTGTTTTTT.

V and J are TRBV18 and TRBJ1-6; no firm D call. The CDR3 contains 13 residues. CDR1 KGHSH and CDR2 LQKENI come from the germline V gene. Between the trimmed V and J ends, which lost 5 bases and 11 bases, there was a span of 13 bases. CDR3 sequence (DNA): TGTGCCAGCTCAGATTCAAACACCCCACCCCTCCACTTT. It yields the protein CASSDSNTPPLHF.

Concerning this clone itself: This specimen includes other DNA sequences encoding the same CDR3. The chain employs TRBV4-1 and TRBJ2-5; TRBD2 matches 7 bases. The CDR3 length is 15 residues. After removal of 1 base from V and 2 bases from J, the junction contained 4 bases not matched to a gene. The germline gives CDR1 MGHRA, CDR2 YSYEKL. CDR3 nucleotides: TGCGCCAGCAGCCAAGTTCTAGCGGCACAAGAGACCCAGTACTTC. Protein sequence: CASSQVLAAQETQYF.

This chain uses TRBV19 with TRBJ1-2, with D possibly being TRBD1 (6 bases). Deletions cut 6 bases from V and 3 bases from J, with 14 bases between. Germline assignment: CDR1 LNHDA and CDR2 SQIVND (reference sequence). CDR3 length: 14 residues. CDR3 in amino acids: CASRSVGQHYGYTF. The CDR3 bases are TGTGCCAGTAGAAGTGTGGGACAACACTATGGCTACACCTTC.